This TCR beta chain was found in a study of blood T cell repertoires in COVID-19. Study summary: Acute and convalescent COVID-19 specimens originated in the United States, Italy and Spain. In each case, the material was cDNA or gDNA derived from T cells, B-cell-depleted T cells, or PBMCs.

Methods used by the authors: Amplified reference gene primers provided the basis for estimating nucleated cell counts. Measured with immunoSEQ multiplex PCR; TCRdb has only the in-frame clones, and not every one. That table furnishes V, J and clone size, whereas the DNA furnished D and trimming. Of more than 110,000 clones listed, roughly 84% are singletons. With 6 bases clipped from V and 3 bases from J, the junction kept 5 bases outside the gene matches. This CDR3 is built from 14 residues. Germline-derived CDR1 and CDR2 are WNHNN and SYGVQD (reference sequence). The TCR originated in a human donor in a cohort sampled during active COVID-19. V and J are TRBV10-1 and TRBJ2-7, with 10 nucleotides matching TRBD1. The sample consisted of peripheral blood. CDR3 protein: CASSATGGSYEQYF. CDR3 DNA: TGCGCCAGCAGCGCGACAGGGGGCAGCTACGAGCAGTACTTC.